This TCR beta chain was sequenced in a study of cytomegalovirus exposure and HLA in healthy donors. Study results and caveats: V segments that were indistinguishable, TRBV6-2 and TRBV6-3 among them, were omitted from analysis. Later on, a genetic analysis was performed. It linked a missense variant in DCLRE1C with V- and J-gene trimming of TCR beta. The authors considered a cluster of highly shared sequence variants likely to be a sequencing artifact.

The PCR ran on 60 Vbeta and 13 Jbeta primers. Clones were read by immunoSEQ multiplex PCR, and TCRdb kept only the in-frame ones, dropping some. The sample contains 150,000 or so clones, about 68% of which appear only once. Notes on this clone: The antigen is unknown.

From germline, CDR1 is LNHDA and CDR2 SQIVND (reference sequence). V shed 6 bases and J shed 0 bases, with 13 bases lying between them. This CDR3 has 15 amino acids. Sequencing was carried out using PBMCs. V gene TRBV19 combines with J gene TRBJ2-3; D unclear. The TCR comes from a man in his thirties or forties in good health and CMV-seronegative. CDR3 nucleotide sequence: TGTGCCAGTAGACCTCAGGTGGCCAGCACAGATACGCAGTATTTT. Protein: CASRPQVASTDTQYF.